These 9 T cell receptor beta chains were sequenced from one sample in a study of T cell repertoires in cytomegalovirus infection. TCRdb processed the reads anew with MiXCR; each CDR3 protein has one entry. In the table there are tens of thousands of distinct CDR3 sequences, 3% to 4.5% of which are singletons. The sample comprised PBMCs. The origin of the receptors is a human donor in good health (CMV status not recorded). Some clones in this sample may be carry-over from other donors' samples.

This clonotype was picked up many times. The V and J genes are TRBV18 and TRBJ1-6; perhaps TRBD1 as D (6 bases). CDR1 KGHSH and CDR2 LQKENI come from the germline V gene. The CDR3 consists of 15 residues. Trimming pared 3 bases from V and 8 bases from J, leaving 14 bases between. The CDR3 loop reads CASSPEGRGDSPLHF. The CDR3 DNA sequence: TGTGCCAGCTCACCGGAGGGCAGGGGTGATTCACCCCTCCACTTT.

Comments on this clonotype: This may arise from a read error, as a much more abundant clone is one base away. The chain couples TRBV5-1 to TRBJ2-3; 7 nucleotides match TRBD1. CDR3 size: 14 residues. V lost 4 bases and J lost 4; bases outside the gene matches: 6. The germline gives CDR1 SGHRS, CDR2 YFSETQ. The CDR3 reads CASSPDRAPDTQYF. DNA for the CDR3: TGCGCCAGCAGCCCCGACAGGGCCCCAGATACGCAGTATTTT.

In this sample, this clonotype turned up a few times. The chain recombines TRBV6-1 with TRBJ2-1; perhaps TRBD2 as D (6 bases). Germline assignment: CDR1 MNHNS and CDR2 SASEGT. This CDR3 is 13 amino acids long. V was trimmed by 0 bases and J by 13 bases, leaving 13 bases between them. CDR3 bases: TGTGCCAGCAGTGAAGCGCCTCGGACTACCCAGTTCTTC. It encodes CASSEAPRTTQFF.

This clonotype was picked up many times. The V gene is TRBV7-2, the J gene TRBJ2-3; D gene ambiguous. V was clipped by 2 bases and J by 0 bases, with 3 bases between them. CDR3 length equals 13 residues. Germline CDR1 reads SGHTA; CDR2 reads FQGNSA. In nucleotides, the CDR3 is TGTGCCAGCAGCTTATTTAGCACAGATACGCAGTATTTT. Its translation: CASSLFSTDTQYF.

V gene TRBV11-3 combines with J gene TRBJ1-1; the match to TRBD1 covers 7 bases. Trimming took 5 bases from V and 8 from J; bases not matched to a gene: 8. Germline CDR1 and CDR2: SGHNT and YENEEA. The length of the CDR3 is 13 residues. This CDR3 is CASSMDRRTEAFF. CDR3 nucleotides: TGTGCCAGCAGCATGGACAGGCGTACCGAAGCTTTCTTT.

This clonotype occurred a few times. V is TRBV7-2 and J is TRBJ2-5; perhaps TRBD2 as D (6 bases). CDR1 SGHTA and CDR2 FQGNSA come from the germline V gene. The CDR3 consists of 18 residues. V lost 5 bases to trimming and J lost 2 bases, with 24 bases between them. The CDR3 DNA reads TGTGCCAGCAGCCAGGCCGGGGGTGCTAGAGTTTTACAAGAGACCCAGTACTTC. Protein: CASSQAGGARVLQETQYF.

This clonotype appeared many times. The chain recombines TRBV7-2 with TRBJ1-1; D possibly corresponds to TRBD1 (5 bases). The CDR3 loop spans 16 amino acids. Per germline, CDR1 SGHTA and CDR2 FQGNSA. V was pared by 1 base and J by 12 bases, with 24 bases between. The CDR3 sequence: CASSLGLTRGARETFF. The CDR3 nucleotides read TGTGCCAGCAGCTTAGGATTAACCCGGGGCGCGAGGGAGACTTTCTTT.

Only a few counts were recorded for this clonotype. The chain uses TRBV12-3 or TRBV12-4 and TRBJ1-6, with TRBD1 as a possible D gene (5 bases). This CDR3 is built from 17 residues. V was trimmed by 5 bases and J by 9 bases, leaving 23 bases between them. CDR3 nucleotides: TGTGCCAGCAGTGGAAGCGGGGACTGGGGTGAGACTTCACCCCTCCACTTT. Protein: CASSGSGDWGETSPLHF.

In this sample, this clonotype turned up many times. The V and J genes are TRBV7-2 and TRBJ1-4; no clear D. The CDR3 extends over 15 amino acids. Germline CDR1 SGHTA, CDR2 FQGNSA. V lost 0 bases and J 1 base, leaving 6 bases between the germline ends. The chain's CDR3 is CASSLALGTNEKLFF. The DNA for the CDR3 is TGTGCCAGCAGCTTAGCGCTCGGAACTAATGAAAAACTGTTTTTT.